This TCR beta chain was captured in a study of T cell repertoires in cytomegalovirus infection. On the study more broadly: An indication of both CMV infection and matching HLA type came from public TCR beta signatures.

The study, taken as a whole, reports: Dominating the ex vivo response were TCR beta clonotypes that were CMV-specific and HLA-C-restricted.

Remarks on this clonotype: Its antigen is currently unknown. This likely comes from a read error, as the CDR3 has no conserved phenylalanine or tryptophan at its end.

From the reads, TCRdb called clonotypes with MiXCR, one entry per CDR3 protein. The table has about 740,000 distinct CDR3 sequences, 35% to 45% seen once; the top ten hold roughly 2.9%. Sequencing input: PBMCs. This receptor was obtained from a human donor in good health (CMV status not recorded). Some clones in this sample may be carry-over from other donors' samples.

The chain's CDR3 is CASSSLGTGGFGQPQHL. In nucleotides, the CDR3 is TGTGCCAGCAGTTCCCTCGGGACAGGGGGTTTCGGACAGCCCCAGCATCTT. The chain is built from TRBV12-3 or TRBV12-4 and TRBJ1-5; TRBD1 matches at 11 bases. The CDR3 has 17 residues. With V trimmed by 4 bases and J by 7 bases, 12 bases remained unmatched.